This T cell receptor beta chain was recorded in a study of blood T cells in healthy people across ages (dated by TCRdb to between 2014 and 2017). For the wider study: Template switching captured roughly one uniquely barcoded TCR beta cDNA molecule per two T cells in model experiments. The study measured age-related changes in TCR beta repertoire diversity using deep sequencing normalized with unique cDNA molecular identifiers. Four age groups were formed from the donors: young (average approximately 15 years), middle-aged (around 40), aged (approximately 60) and long-lived (about 75). The study analyzed two additional independent replicas of 1 million unique cDNA reads from the same blood draw for two donors, one aged 18 to 30 and one aged 80 or older.

As for this clonotype: The clone's antigen remains unknown. No base qualities exist here, and no much larger clone lies one base off it.

The donors were roughly 40 Caucasian individuals from Russia, aged about 6 to 100 years, who were systemically healthy. Around 10 milliliters of peripheral blood were collected from each donor into EDTA-treated Vacutainer tubes. Ficoll-Paque density-gradient centrifugation was used to isolate PBMCs, with at least 6.5 million per sample. Total RNA, at least 6 micrograms per sample, was extracted from PBMCs with Trizol reagent. Naive CD45RAhigh/CD27high T cell percentages were measured by flow cytometry on a PBMC aliquot from every donor. Library preparation used 5' RACE. The sample was run on an Illumina HiSeq 2500. A second 7 to 11 cycle PCR used a sample-barcoded 5' primer and a J-beta primer mix. A template-switch 5' adaptor carrying 12 random nucleotides introduced a unique molecular identifier onto each TCR beta cDNA molecule. At least 2.5 million CDR3-containing paired-end reads were obtained from each sample. All of the RNA was converted into first-strand cDNA using the Mint cDNA synthesis kit, with a TRBC-specific oligonucleotide serving as the primer. All cDNA was treated with uracil-DNA glycosylase and then went through a first 18-cycle PCR with the universal primers M1SS and BC2_uni_R. Concerning the study's data processing: For normalization, 1 million high-quality reads were randomly selected from each sample, with every read carrying a distinct molecular identifier. Instead of being binned into consensus sequences, reads that shared molecular identifiers were thrown out. MiTCR, run with a Q25 quality threshold and the strictest error-elimination algorithm, handled CDR3 identification, clonotype clustering and error correction. A nonparametric unseen species model with Euler transformation was used to estimate a lower bound on total TCR beta diversity. TCRdb itself trimmed the public reads at Q25 with fastp, ran MiXCR and retained productive beta chains. A single entry per CDR3 protein holds the most common genes and DNA from its merged rows. TCRdb, not the original authors, processed these V and J calls. The sample table shows some 1,000,000 distinct CDR3 sequences, and 20% to 25% are seen once. Of the sample, less than 0.85% is held by the ten largest clones.

Broad study findings and their caveats: Conclusive comparison of naive and antigen-experienced compartments was prevented by the profiling of bulk unsorted PBMCs. Compared with the aged group, the long-lived group had more naive CD4+ T cells, fewer expanded clones and increased TCR diversity, suggesting age selection. There was a strong correlation between observed TCR beta diversity and the percentage of naive T cells measured by flow cytometry. Estimates of total diversity based on one million sequenced T cells were considered lower bounds and underestimates. As age increased, observed TCR beta diversity per million T cells dropped in a roughly linear way, and a significant reduction was already evident by age approximately 40. Because donor CMV infection status was unknown, age-related changes in expanded clonotypes were potentially confounded.

CDR1 MDHEN and CDR2 SYDVKM are derived from the germline V gene. There are 14 amino acids in the CDR3, from cysteine to phenylalanine inclusive. CDR3 DNA only is kept here, 42 bases in frame from base 1. Unmatched junction bases come to 12, with V trimmed by 8 bases and J by 6 bases. This same sample was also part of a study on T cells of mothers and their children. As the second publication notes: Nine systemically healthy Caucasian individuals, comprising three mothers and their six children, were included as donors. cDNA synthesis consumed the entire amount of extracted RNA, loaded at approximately 1.6 ug RNA in each 15 ul reaction. Sample barcodes and 2-4 random nucleotides were added via the M1S primer in the second PCR. Over 8.5 million TCR beta CDR3 reads were obtained for each mother, and millions of reads were obtained for each child. TCR recombination output is similarly shaped by thymic selection in related and unrelated pairs, with a minor effect exerted by inherited differences. Normalized repertoire overlap was always slightly but never significantly higher in related than unrelated mother-child pairs. With a sensitivity of approximately 100 clones per million clonotypes, no persistent microchimeric T cell clones were detected. Deep NGS was used in the study to compare the TCR beta repertoires of mothers and children and to look for features that separate related mother-child pairs from unrelated individuals. On average, the children were roughly 10 +/- 4 years old, while the mothers were about 40 +/- 4 years old. After adapter ligation with NEBNext reagents, the libraries were sequenced on Illumina HiSeq 2000 with 100+100 nt paired-end reads. To prevent cross-contamination, the mother and child libraries were prepared a month apart and were sequenced in separate runs. For each donor, somewhere between roughly 500,000 and 2,100,000 distinct TCR beta clonotypes were identified. Naive TCR beta clonotypes were estimated from low-frequency clonotypes matched to each donor's FACS-determined naive share, without sorting.

Sequencing was carried out using blood. This receptor chain uses TRBV28 and TRBJ2-7; a stretch of 8 junction bases matches TRBD1. The source of this sequence is a girl aged 2 to 10 in good health. The DNA is as follows: TGTGCCAGCGAGTCAGGGGGCGATACCTGCGAGCAGTACTTC. Its translation is CASESGGDTCEQYF.